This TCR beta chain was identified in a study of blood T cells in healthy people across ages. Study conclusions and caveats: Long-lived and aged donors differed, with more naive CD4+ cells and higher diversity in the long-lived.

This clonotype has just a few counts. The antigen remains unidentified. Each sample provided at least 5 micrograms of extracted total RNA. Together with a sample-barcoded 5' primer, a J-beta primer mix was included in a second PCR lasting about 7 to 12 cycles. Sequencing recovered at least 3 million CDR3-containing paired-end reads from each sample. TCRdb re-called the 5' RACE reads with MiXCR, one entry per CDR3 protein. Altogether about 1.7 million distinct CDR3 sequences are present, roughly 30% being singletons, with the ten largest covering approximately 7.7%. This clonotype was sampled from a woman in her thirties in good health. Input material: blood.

The CDR3 here is CASSLGLAGTLEAQYF. The CDR3 nucleotides are TGCGCCAGCAGCTTAGGACTAGCGGGGACTCTGGAGGCCCAGTACTTC. The chain links TRBV5-1 to TRBJ2-5, with 12 positions matching TRBD2. Germline values: CDR1 SGHRS, CDR2 YFSETQ. Trimming removed 2 bases from V and 9 bases from J; junction bases left unmatched: 11. The CDR3 runs 16 residues.